Given below is one TCR beta chain in context. The entry originates in a study of blood T cell repertoires in COVID-19. Looking at the study overall: The United States, Italy and Spain provided the acute and convalescent COVID-19 samples. Sources were T cells, B-cell-depleted T cells, or PBMCs; the material itself was cDNA or gDNA.

TCRdb's copy holds only in-frame clones and misses some; the assay was immunoSEQ multiplex PCR. The data hold some 410,000 clones, with more than 75% observed a single time. Those enrolled, adults aged about 18 to 89 years, came from fewer than 25 US areas. Each participant's cohort was designated according to participant-reported clinical history. This receptor was taken from a woman aged 30 to 39 with acute COVID-19. Sequencing was done on a sample of PBMCs or T cells enriched from blood (not recorded which).

DNA of the CDR3: TGTGCCAGCAGCTTAGGAGGGGGCGCCGAGCAGTACTTC. This gives the protein CASSLGGGAEQYF. V gene TRBV5-4 combines with J gene TRBJ2-7; D is perhaps TRBD1 (7 bases). With 2 bases removed from V and 6 bases from J, the gap between germline ends came to 12 bases. Per the germline V gene, CDR1 is SGHNT and CDR2 is YYREEE (reference sequence). The CDR3 sequence is 13 residues long.